The 27 T cell receptor beta chains presented below share a single source sample, sequenced in a study of identical twins. TCRdb re-called the 5' RACE reads with MiXCR, one entry per CDR3 protein. The table records about 890,000 distinct CDR3 sequences, 9% to 15% of them present only once. A further study also used this sample, focusing on yellow fever vaccine responses in identical twins.

The material sequenced was PBMCs. These receptors came from a young woman in good health.

In this sample, this clonotype turned up many times. The DNA for the CDR3 is TGTGCCAGCAGCTTCAGTGGGGCGACCTACGAGCAGTACTTC. Translation gives CASSFSGATYEQYF. The rearrangement uses TRBV11-2 and TRBJ2-7; D perhaps matches TRBD1 (5 bases). Trimming took 3 bases from V and 2 from J, leaving 11 bases between them. The V gene's germline CDR1 is SGHAT and CDR2 FQNNGV. The CDR3 is made up of 14 amino acids.

This chain joins TRBV9 and TRBJ2-7; perhaps TRBD1 as D (6 bases). This CDR3 comprises 15 residues. V was clipped by 2 bases and J by 3 bases, with 15 bases between them. Germline CDR1 SGDLS, CDR2 YYNGEE. DNA for the CDR3: TGTGCCAGCAGCGTCTCTCAGGACAGACTCTACGAGCAGTACTTC. It translates to CASSVSQDRLYEQYF.

This clonotype was counted between two and nine times. The J gene is TRBJ2-2, the V gene TRBV4-1; 11 bases match TRBD2. Germline V gene data show CDR1 as MGHRA and CDR2 as YSYEKL. Unmatched junction bases numbered 2, after V lost 1 base and J lost 7 bases. The CDR3 extends over 15 amino acids. The CDR3 is CASSQVAGGHGELFF. In DNA form, the CDR3 reads TGCGCCAGCAGCCAAGTAGCGGGGGGGCACGGGGAGCTGTTTTTT.

This chain connects TRBV18 to TRBJ2-2; the D is unclear. The germline CDR1 and CDR2 sequences are KGHSH and LQKENI. With 2 bases removed from V and 7 bases from J, the gap between germline ends came to 5 bases. This CDR3 spans 12 amino acids. The CDR3 loop is CASSPAGGELFF. The CDR3, as DNA: TGTGCCAGCTCACCAGCAGGCGGGGAGCTGTTTTTT.

A few counts support this clonotype. The J gene is TRBJ2-7, the V gene TRBV15; maybe TRBD1 (5 bases). CDR3 length: 16 amino acids. The germline V and J ends were trimmed by 0 bases and 3 bases, with 15 bases remaining between them. Looked up from germline, CDR1 is LNHNV and CDR2 is YYDKDF (reference sequence). The CDR3, as DNA: TGTGCCACCAGCAGAGATCCCAGACAGATAGTCTACGAGCAGTACTTC. It is translated as CATSRDPRQIVYEQYF.

The V call is TRBV4-2, the J call TRBJ1-2; no clear D. CDR3 length equals 15 residues. Trimming removed 0 bases at V and 2 bases at J, with 10 bases between. Germline V gives CDR1 LGHNA, CDR2 YNFKEQ. CDR3: CASSQDGGQNYGYTF. The DNA of the CDR3 is TGTGCCAGCAGCCAAGACGGAGGGCAGAACTATGGCTACACCTTC.

The chain carries TRBV2 and TRBJ2-5; 7 positions agree with TRBD1. The CDR3 is 13 residues long. Germline loops: CDR1 SNHLY, CDR2 FYNNEI. Losses at the gene ends were 5 bases for V and 2 bases for J; bases not matched to a gene: 2. CDR3 sequence reads: CASSKGQQETQYF. The CDR3 coding sequence is TGTGCCAGCAGTAAGGGACAGCAAGAGACCCAGTACTTC.

At least ten counts were recorded for this clonotype. The rearrangement joins TRBV29-1 to TRBJ2-1; 7 bases are shared with TRBD2. CDR1 is SQVTM, CDR2 ANQGSEA, per germline. The CDR3 totals 13 residues. The ends lost 5 bases at V and 7 bases at J; junction bases unmatched: 8. The CDR3 DNA sequence: TGCAGCGTTAGGCTAGCGGACGGGAATGAGCAGTTCTTC. Translated, it gives CSVRLADGNEQFF.

V usage is TRBV9 and J usage is TRBJ2-5, with D perhaps TRBD1 (6 bases). The CDR3 spans 13 residues. Germline-derived CDR1 and CDR2 are SGDLS and YYNGEE. V was trimmed by 3 bases and J by 4 bases, leaving 10 bases between them. The CDR3 loop reads CASSERGTETQYF. DNA for the CDR3: TGTGCCAGCAGCGAGAGGGGGACAGAGACCCAGTACTTC.

The CDR3 spells CSAILGTPPYEQYF. Written as DNA, the CDR3 is TGCAGTGCAATTCTTGGGACACCACCCTACGAGCAGTACTTC. The V call is TRBV20-1, the J call TRBJ2-7; a possible D gene is TRBD1 (6 bases). Germline V gives CDR1 DFQATT, CDR2 SNEGSKA (reference sequence). The CDR3 covers 14 residues. V dropped 6 bases and J dropped 2 bases, with 17 bases sitting between them.

This clonotype was found a few times. This chain's CDR3 is CASTLLTGQREREQFF. The CDR3 coding sequence is TGTGCCAGCACCCTATTAACGGGTCAGCGGGAGAGGGAGCAGTTCTTC. V gene TRBV7-9 combines with J gene TRBJ2-1, with 8 bases lining up with TRBD2. This CDR3 contains 16 residues. Germline V gives CDR1 SEHNR, CDR2 FQNEAQ (reference sequence). V lost 7 bases to trimming and J lost 10 bases; unmatched junction nucleotides: 18. Together with reference TRBV7-9 and TRBJ2-1, the CDR3 gives the full variable domain: DTGVSQNPRHKITKRGQNVTFRCDPISEHNRLYWYRQTLGQGPEFLTYFQNEAQLEKSRLLSDRFSAERPKGSFSTLEIQRTEQGDSAMYLCASTLLTGQREREQFFGPGTRLTVL.

In its sample, this clonotype was seen a few times. The chain is built from TRBV10-3 and TRBJ1-2; no reliable D call. CDR1 is ENHRY and CDR2 is SYGVKD in the germline V gene. The V gene lost 4 bases and the J gene lost 3 bases, with 12 bases spanning the gap. This CDR3 contains 14 residues. The DNA for the CDR3 is TGTGCCATCAGTGCTACGACTGGTGACTATGGCTACACCTTC. This codes for CAISATTGDYGYTF.

This clonotype was counted at least ten times. The CDR3 sequence: CSVLSGPETQYF. DNA of the CDR3: TGCAGCGTTTTATCAGGGCCAGAGACCCAGTACTTC. The chain combines TRBV29-1 with TRBJ2-5, with a tentative D call TRBD1 (5 bases). Germline V lookup: CDR1 SQVTM, CDR2 ANQGSEA. Trimming cost V 5 bases and J 4 bases, with 11 bases left between them. The CDR3 loop spans 12 amino acids.

This clonotype was detected only a few times. The J gene is TRBJ2-7, the V gene TRBV20-1; TRBD1 is a possible D gene (6 bases). Trimming stripped 1 base from V and 4 bases from J, with 14 bases between. The CDR3 is 14 amino acids. Germline-derived CDR1 and CDR2 are DFQATT and SNEGSKA (reference sequence). CDR3: CSARVQQGGYEQYF. The CDR3, as DNA: TGCAGTGCTAGAGTTCAACAGGGTGGGTACGAGCAGTACTTC.

The table lists this clonotype with a few counts. The CDR3 protein is CASSGASGSISSYEQYF. The CDR3 coding sequence is TGCGCCAGCAGCGGGGCTAGCGGGAGTATAAGTTCCTACGAGCAGTACTTC. V is TRBV5-1 and J is TRBJ2-7, with 10 positions matching TRBD2. CDR3 size: 17 residues. The junction had 11 bases not matched to a gene; V was cut back by 4 bases and J by 1 base. In germline, CDR1 is SGHRS, CDR2 YFSETQ.

The chain couples TRBV28 to TRBJ2-5, with D perhaps given as TRBD1 or TRBD2 (5 bases each). This CDR3 has 15 residues. Germline V CDR1 and CDR2: MDHEN, SYDVKM. The V end was cut by 6 bases, the J end by 2 bases, with 16 bases between. CDR3 region: CASSHRTGEQETQYF. The CDR3 bases are TGTGCCAGCAGCCACAGGACTGGGGAACAAGAGACCCAGTACTTC.

This clonotype has just a few counts. This chain links TRBV6-5 with TRBJ1-2; D is undetermined. CDR1 is MNHEY, CDR2 SVGAGI, per germline. This CDR3 spans 11 amino acids. Trimming cost V 11 bases and J 2 bases, with 9 bases left between them. The CDR3 DNA reads as TGTGCCGTGCGGGAGAACTATGGCTACACCTTC. This sequence encodes CAVRENYGYTF.

As for this clonotype: One end of the junction is discordant with germline, which a read error may explain. The genes are TRBV5-5 and TRBJ2-1; perhaps D is TRBD1 or TRBD2 (5 bases each). CDR1 is SGHKS, CDR2 YYEKEE, per germline (reference sequence). The CDR3 has 13 amino acids. Written as DNA, the CDR3 is TGTGCCATCAGCCTAGGGACGGAGAATGAGCAGTTCTTC. Translating it yields CAISLGTENEQFF. The full variable domain, with the rest looked up from reference TRBV5-5 and TRBJ2-1, is DAGVTQSPTHLIKTRGQQVTLRCSPISGHKSVSWYQQVLGQGPQFIFQYYEKEERGRGNFPDRFSARQFPNYSSELNVNALLLGDSALYLCAISLGTENEQFFGPGTRLTVL.

The V and J genes are TRBV4-1 and TRBJ1-1; TRBD1 matches at 7 bases. The CDR3 extends over 15 amino acids. Per the germline V gene, CDR1 is MGHRA and CDR2 is YSYEKL. Trimming cost V 2 bases and J 4 bases; bases outside gene matches: 7. In nucleotides, the CDR3 is TGCGCCAGCAGCCAACCCGACAGGGCGGTCACTGAAGCTTTCTTT. Protein: CASSQPDRAVTEAFF.

This clonotype was seen more than once but under ten times. The gene calls are TRBV6-1 and TRBJ2-3; tentatively, D is TRBD1 or TRBD2 (5 bases each). Looked up from germline, CDR1 is MNHNS and CDR2 is SASEGT. With 7 bases removed from V and 4 bases from J, the gap between germline ends came to 18 bases. The CDR3 contains 15 residues. The CDR3 DNA follows: TGTGCCAGCACGCCCGGGACCCTGAGTGCAGATACGCAGTATTTT. Translation: CASTPGTLSADTQYF.

The chain combines TRBV6-1 with TRBJ2-5, with D perhaps TRBD2 (7 bases). The length of the CDR3 is 16 residues. Germline lookup yields CDR1 MNHNS and CDR2 SASEGT. Deletions cut 7 bases from V and 5 bases from J, with 23 bases between. In DNA, the CDR3 is TGTGCCAGCAACGTAGGGGGGATCGGAGCGGGGGAGACCCAGTACTTC. Its translation: CASNVGGIGAGETQYF.

The gene calls are TRBV12-3 or TRBV12-4 and TRBJ1-2, with TRBD1 identical over 7 bases. The CDR3 length is 14 residues. J was trimmed by 2 bases and V by 6 bases; bases with no gene match: 6. The CDR3 nucleotides are TGTGCCAGCAGCGGACAGGTGACAAACTATGGCTACACCTTC. As protein: CASSGQVTNYGYTF.

This clonotype showed up just a few times. The chain links TRBV11-2 to TRBJ2-2; 13 nucleotides agree with TRBD2. The trim removed 2 bases at V and 2 bases at J, leaving 5 bases unmatched. The CDR3 runs to 18 residues. The germline V gene encodes CDR1 SGHAT and CDR2 FQNNGV. The CDR3 coding sequence is TGTGCCAGCAGCTTAATAGGACTAGCGGGGGTTAACACCGGGGAGCTGTTTTTT. Residues: CASSLIGLAGVNTGELFF. Variable domain in full (rest from reference TRBV11-2 and TRBJ2-2): EAGVAQSPRYKIIEKRQSVAFWCNPISGHATLYWYQQILGQGPKLLIQFQNNGVVDDSQLPKDRFSAERLKGVDSTLKIQPAKLEDSAVYLCASSLIGLAGVNTGELFFGEGSRLTVL.

This clonotype was counted only a few times. The CDR3 sequence: CASRRDGETQYF. CDR3 DNA sequence: TGTGCCAGCAGGAGGGACGGGGAGACCCAGTACTTC. This rearrangement joins TRBV12-3 or TRBV12-4 to TRBJ2-5; D might be TRBD1 or TRBD2, each matching 5 bases. There are 12 residues in the CDR3. Trimming left V 6 bases short and J 5 bases short, with 10 bases between.

This clonotype was seen ten or more times. The chain joins TRBV7-8 to TRBJ1-6, with D uncertain. Germline V gives CDR1 SGHVS, CDR2 FQNEAQ. Trimming removed 2 bases from V and 0 bases from J, with 11 bases in between. The CDR3 sequence is 17 residues long. CDR3 sequence reads: CASSLLNPSSYNSPLHF. CDR3 nucleotide sequence: TGTGCCAGCAGCTTATTGAACCCAAGCTCCTATAATTCACCCCTCCACTTT. Drawing the rest from reference TRBV7-8 and TRBJ1-6, the complete variable domain is GAGVSQSPRYKVAKRGQDVALRCDPISGHVSLFWYQQALGQGPEFLTYFQNEAQLDKSGLPSDRFFAERPEGSVSTLKIQRTQQEDSAVYLCASSLLNPSSYNSPLHFGNGTRLTVT.

The gene calls are TRBV7-9 and TRBJ1-1, with a tentative D call TRBD1 (5 bases). Germline lookup yields CDR1 SEHNR and CDR2 FQNEAQ (reference sequence). V was trimmed by 1 base and J by 7 bases, leaving 16 bases between them. The CDR3 is 15 residues long. This CDR3 reads CASSLEVGQGREAFF. The CDR3 coding sequence is TGTGCCAGCAGCTTAGAGGTTGGGCAGGGCCGTGAAGCTTTCTTT.

This clonotype turned up a few times. The V and J genes are TRBV27 and TRBJ2-1; D assignment may be TRBD1 or TRBD2 (5 bases each). CDR1 MNHEY and CDR2 SMNVEV come from the germline V gene (reference sequence). Trimming took 2 bases from V and 7 from J, leaving 15 bases between them. This CDR3 spans 15 amino acids. The CDR3 here is CASSLRGLGGNEQFF. As DNA, the CDR3 is TGTGCCAGCAGTTTAAGGGGCCTTGGAGGTAATGAGCAGTTCTTC.